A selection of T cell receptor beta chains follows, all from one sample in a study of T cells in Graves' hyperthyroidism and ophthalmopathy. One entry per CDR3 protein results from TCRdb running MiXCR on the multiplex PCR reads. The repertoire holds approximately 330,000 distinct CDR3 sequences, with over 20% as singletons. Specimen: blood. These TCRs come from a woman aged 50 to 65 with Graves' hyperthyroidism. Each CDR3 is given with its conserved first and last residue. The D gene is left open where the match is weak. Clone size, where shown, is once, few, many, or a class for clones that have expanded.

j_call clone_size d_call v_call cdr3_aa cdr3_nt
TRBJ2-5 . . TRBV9 CASSVGPANKYQETQYF TGTGCCAGCAGCGTAGGTCCCGCAAACAAGTACCAAGAGACCCAGTACTTC
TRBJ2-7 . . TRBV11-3 CASSLPTRVFHEQYF TGTGCCAGCAGCTTACCCACCCGGGTCTTCCACGAGCAGTACTTC
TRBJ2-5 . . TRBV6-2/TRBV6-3 CASVGGVTETQETQYF TGTGCCAGCGTTGGAGGGGTGACAGAAACCCAAGAGACCCAGTACTTC
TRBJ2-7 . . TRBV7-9 CASSFGAQINEQYF TGTGCCAGCAGCTTTGGGGCCCAGATCAACGAGCAGTACTTC
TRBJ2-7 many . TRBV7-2 CASSLDFTREQYF TGTGCCAGCAGCTTAGACTTTACTAGAGAGCAGTACTTC
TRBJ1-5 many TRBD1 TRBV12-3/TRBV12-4 CASRTTGSSNQPQHF TGTGCCAGCAGAACGACAGGGTCTAGCAATCAGCCCCAGCATTTT
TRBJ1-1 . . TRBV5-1 CASSYGTPNTEAFF TGCGCCAGCAGCTATGGCACTCCGAACACTGAAGCTTTCTTT
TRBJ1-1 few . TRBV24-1 CATSDLQGGTFF TGTGCCACCAGTGATTTGCAGGGCGGTACTTTCTTT
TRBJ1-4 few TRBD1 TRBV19 CASSIWQGDETNEKLFF TGTGCCAGTAGTATTTGGCAGGGGGATGAAACTAATGAAAAACTGTTTTTT
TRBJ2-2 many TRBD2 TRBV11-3 CASSLRSFLAGVAGELFF TGTGCCAGCAGCTTAAGAAGTTTTCTCGCGGGAGTCGCCGGGGAGCTGTTTTTT
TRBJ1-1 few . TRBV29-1 CSASRGANTEAFF TGCAGCGCATCCCGGGGGGCTAACACTGAAGCTTTCTTT
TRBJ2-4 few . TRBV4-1 CASSQRSGENIQYF TGCGCCAGCAGCCAAAGGTCTGGAGAGAACATTCAGTACTTC
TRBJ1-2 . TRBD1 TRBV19 CASSPDRNGGYTF TGTGCCAGTAGCCCGGACAGGAACGGTGGCTACACCTTC
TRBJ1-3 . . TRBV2 CASSQERGGGNTIYF TGCGCCAGCAGCCAAGAGAGGGGAGGTGGAAACACCATATATTTT
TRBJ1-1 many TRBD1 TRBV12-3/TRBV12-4 CASSYTGGLDTEAFF TGTGCCAGCAGTTATACAGGGGGCCTAGACACTGAAGCTTTCTTT
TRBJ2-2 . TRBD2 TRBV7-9 CASRGRTSGHGELFF TGTGCCAGCAGGGGGCGGACTAGCGGGCACGGGGAGCTGTTTTTT
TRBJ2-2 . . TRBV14 CASSQEGAGRNTGELFF TGTGCCAGCAGCCAAGAGGGCGCGGGGAGGAACACCGGGGAGCTGTTTTTT
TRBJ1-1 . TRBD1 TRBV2 CASRRDRGLGTEAFF TGTGCCAGCAGACGGGACAGGGGGCTCGGCACTGAAGCTTTCTTT
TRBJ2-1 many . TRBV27 CASSLMAANHEQFF TGTGCCAGCAGTTTGATGGCGGCTAATCATGAGCAGTTCTTC
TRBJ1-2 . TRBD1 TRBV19 CASSIALQGRYGYTF TGTGCCAGTAGTATAGCGCTACAGGGGCGCTATGGCTACACCTTC
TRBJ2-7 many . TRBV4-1 CASSQDDTIFYEQYF TGCGCCAGCAGCCAAGATGACACCATATTCTACGAGCAGTACTTC
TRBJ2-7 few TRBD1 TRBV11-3 CASSLTGSGRGPYEQYF TGTGCCAGCAGCTTAACAGGCTCGGGAAGGGGGCCATACGAGCAGTACTTC
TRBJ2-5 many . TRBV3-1 CASSSLWQAEETQYF TGTGCCAGCAGCTCCCTCTGGCAGGCCGAAGAGACCCAGTACTTC
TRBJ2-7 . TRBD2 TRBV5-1 CASSLTSGRDEQYF TGCGCCAGCAGCTTGACTAGCGGGAGGGACGAGCAGTACTTC
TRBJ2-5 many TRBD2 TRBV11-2 CASSLASGQETQYF TGTGCCAGCAGCTTAGCTAGCGGCCAAGAGACCCAGTACTTC
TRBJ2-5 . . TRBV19 CASSFYGRQETQYF TGTGCCAGTAGTTTCTACGGGAGACAAGAGACCCAGTACTTC
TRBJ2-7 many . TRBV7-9 CASSLELSSYEQYF TGTGCCAGCAGCTTAGAACTCAGCTCCTACGAGCAGTACTTC
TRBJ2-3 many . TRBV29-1 CSAGGGADTQYF TGCAGCGCAGGCGGGGGCGCAGATACGCAGTATTTT